One T cell receptor beta chain is described in this entry. These data belong to a study of cytomegalovirus exposure and HLA in healthy donors. After removal of 11 bases from V and 2 bases from J, the junction contained 7 bases not matched to a gene. The CDR3 loop spans 14 amino acids. Germline CDR1 SGHTA, CDR2 FQGNSA. PCR involved 60 Vbeta and 13 Jbeta primers. Using immunoSEQ multiplex PCR, the repertoire was profiled, and TCRdb retains in-frame clones only, with some absent. The sample records a few hundred thousand clones, 75% to 85% being singletons. This clonotype originated in a woman aged 60-70 years in good health and CMV-seropositive. The sample comprised PBMCs. The rearrangement joins TRBV7-2 to TRBJ2-1, with TRBD2 matching 9 bases. Here the CDR3 DNA reads TGTGCCCAGGGGCGGGGGGGAGCCTACAATGAGCAGTTCTTC. Amino acid sequence: CAQGRGGAYNEQFF. The full variable domain, with the rest looked up from reference TRBV7-2 and TRBJ2-1, is GAGVSQSPSNKVTEKGKDVELRCDPISGHTALYWYRQSLGQGLEFLIYFQGNSAPDKSGLPSDRFSAERTGGSVSTLTIQRTQQEDSAVYLCAQGRGGAYNEQFFGPGTRLTVL.